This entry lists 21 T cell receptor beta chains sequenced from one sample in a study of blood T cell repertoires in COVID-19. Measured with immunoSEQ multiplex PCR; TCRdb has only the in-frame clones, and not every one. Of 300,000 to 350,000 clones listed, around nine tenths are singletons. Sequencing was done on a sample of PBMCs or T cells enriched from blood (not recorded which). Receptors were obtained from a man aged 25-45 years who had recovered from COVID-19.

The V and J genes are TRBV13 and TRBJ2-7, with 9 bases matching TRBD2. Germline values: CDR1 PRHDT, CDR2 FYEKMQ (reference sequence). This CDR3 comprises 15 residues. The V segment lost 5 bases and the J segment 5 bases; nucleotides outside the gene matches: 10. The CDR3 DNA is TGTGCCAGCAGCGCCTCGCGGGGGGGCAGCGACGAGCAGTACTTC. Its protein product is CASSASRGGSDEQYF.

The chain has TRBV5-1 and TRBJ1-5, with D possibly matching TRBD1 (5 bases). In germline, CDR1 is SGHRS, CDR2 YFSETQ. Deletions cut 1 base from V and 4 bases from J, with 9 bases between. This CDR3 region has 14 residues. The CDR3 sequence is CASSLTGMNQPQHF. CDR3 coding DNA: TGCGCCAGCAGCTTGACAGGTATGAATCAGCCCCAGCATTTT.

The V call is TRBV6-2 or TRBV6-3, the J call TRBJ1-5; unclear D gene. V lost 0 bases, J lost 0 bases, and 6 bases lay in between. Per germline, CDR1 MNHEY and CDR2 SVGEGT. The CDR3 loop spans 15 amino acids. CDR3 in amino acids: CASSYSRYSNQPQHF. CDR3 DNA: TGTGCCAGCAGTTACTCCAGGTATAGCAATCAGCCCCAGCATTTT.

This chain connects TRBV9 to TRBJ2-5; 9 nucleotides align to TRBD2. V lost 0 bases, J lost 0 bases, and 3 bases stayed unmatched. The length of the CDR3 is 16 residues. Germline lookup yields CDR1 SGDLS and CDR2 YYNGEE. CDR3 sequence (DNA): TGTGCCAGCAGCGTAGTAGCGGGGGAGAACCAAGAGACCCAGTACTTC. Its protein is CASSVVAGENQETQYF.

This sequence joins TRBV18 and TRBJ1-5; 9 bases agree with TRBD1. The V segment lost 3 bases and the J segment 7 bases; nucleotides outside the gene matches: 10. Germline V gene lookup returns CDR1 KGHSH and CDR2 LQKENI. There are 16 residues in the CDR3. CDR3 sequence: CASSPRTGEYTQPQHF. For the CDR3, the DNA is TGTGCCAGCTCACCTCGGACAGGGGAATACACCCAGCCCCAGCATTTT.

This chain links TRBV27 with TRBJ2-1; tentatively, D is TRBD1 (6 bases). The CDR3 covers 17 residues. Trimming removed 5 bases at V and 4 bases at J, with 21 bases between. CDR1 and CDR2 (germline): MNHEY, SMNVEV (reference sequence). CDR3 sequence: CASSGDHREILYNEQFF. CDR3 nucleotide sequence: TGTGCCAGCAGTGGGGATCACAGGGAAATACTATACAATGAGCAGTTCTTC.

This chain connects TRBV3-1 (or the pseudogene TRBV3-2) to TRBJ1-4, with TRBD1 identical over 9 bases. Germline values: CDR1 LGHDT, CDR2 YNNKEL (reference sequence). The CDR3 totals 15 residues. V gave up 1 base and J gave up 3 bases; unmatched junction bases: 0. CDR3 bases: TGTGCCAGCAGCCAAGGACAGGGGGCTAATGAAAAACTGTTTTTT. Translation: CASSQGQGANEKLFF.

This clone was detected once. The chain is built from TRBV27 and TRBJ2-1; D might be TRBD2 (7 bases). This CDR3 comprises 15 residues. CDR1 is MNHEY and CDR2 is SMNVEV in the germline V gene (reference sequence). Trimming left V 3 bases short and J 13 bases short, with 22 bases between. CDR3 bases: TGTGCCAGCAGTTTGTCTTGGGGGGGCGGTGGGGTACAGTTCTTC. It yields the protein CASSLSWGGGGVQFF.

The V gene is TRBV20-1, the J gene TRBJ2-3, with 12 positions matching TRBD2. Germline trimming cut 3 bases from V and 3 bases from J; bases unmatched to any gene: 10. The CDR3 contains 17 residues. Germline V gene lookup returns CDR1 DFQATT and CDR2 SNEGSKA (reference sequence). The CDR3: CSASSPSGGAVTDTQYF. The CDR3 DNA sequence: TGCAGTGCTAGTTCCCCTAGCGGGGGGGCCGTTACAGATACGCAGTATTTT.

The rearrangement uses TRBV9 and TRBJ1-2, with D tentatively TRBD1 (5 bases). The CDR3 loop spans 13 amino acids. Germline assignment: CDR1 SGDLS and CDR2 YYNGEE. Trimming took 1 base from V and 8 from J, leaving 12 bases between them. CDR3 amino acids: CASSVPGGYGYTF. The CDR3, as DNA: TGTGCCAGCAGCGTACCGGGGGGTTACGGCTACACCTTC.

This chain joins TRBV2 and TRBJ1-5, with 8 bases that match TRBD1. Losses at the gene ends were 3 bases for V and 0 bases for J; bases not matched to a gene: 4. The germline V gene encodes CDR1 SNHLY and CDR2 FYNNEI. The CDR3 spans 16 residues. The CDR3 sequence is CASSDPDRGSNQPQHF. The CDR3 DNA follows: TGTGCCAGCAGTGATCCAGACAGGGGTAGCAATCAGCCCCAGCATTTT. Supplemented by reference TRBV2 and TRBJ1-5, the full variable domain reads EPEVTQTPSHQVTQMGQEVILRCVPISNHLYFYWYRQILGQKVEFLVSFYNNEISEKSEIFDDQFSVERPDGSNFTLKIRSTKLEDSAMYFCASSDPDRGSNQPQHFGDGTRLSIL.

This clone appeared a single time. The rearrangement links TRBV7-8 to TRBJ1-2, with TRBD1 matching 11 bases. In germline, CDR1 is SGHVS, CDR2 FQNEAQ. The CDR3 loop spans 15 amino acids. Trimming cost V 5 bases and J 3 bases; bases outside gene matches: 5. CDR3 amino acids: CASSAGQGGYYGYTF. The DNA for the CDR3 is TGTGCCAGCAGCGCGGGACAGGGGGGGTACTATGGCTACACCTTC.

The CDR3 region is CASSFTGSYEQYF. The CDR3 DNA reads as TGTGCCAGCAGCTTTACGGGTTCCTACGAGCAGTACTTC. The chain is built from TRBV5-4 and TRBJ2-7, with D unclear. V was pared by 2 bases and J by 1 base, with 7 bases between. Germline V gene sequence: CDR1 SGHNT, CDR2 YYREEE (reference sequence). The CDR3 length is 13 residues.

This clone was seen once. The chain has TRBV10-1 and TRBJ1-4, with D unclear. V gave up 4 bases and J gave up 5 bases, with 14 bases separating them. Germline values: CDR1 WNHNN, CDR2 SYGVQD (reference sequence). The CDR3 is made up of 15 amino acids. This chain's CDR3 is CASSGGAVRNEKLFF. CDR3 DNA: TGCGCCAGCAGTGGAGGAGCTGTCCGCAATGAAAAACTGTTTTTT.

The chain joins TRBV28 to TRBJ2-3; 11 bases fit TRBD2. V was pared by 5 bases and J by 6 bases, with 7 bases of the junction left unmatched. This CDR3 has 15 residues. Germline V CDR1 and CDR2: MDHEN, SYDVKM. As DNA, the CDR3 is TGTGCCAGCAGTCACTTTAGCGGGGGGGATGATACGCAGTATTTT. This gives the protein CASSHFSGGDDTQYF. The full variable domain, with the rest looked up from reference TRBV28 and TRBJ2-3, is DVKVTQSSRYLVKRTGEKVFLECVQDMDHENMFWYRQDPGLGLRLIYFSYDVKMKEKGDIPEGYSVSREKKERFSLILESASTNQTSMYLCASSHFSGGDDTQYFGPGTRLTVL.

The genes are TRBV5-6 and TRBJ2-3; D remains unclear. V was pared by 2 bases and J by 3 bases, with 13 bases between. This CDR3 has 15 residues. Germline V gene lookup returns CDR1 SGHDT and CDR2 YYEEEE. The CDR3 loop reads CASSFIAAGTDTQYF. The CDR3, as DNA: TGTGCCAGCAGCTTCATTGCGGCTGGGACAGATACGCAGTATTTT.

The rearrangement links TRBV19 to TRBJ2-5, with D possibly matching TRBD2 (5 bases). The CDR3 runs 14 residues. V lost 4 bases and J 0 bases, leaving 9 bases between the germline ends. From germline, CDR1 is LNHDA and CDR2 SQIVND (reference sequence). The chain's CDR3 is CASSKGLYQETQYF. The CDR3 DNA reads TGTGCCAGTAGTAAAGGACTCTACCAAGAGACCCAGTACTTC.

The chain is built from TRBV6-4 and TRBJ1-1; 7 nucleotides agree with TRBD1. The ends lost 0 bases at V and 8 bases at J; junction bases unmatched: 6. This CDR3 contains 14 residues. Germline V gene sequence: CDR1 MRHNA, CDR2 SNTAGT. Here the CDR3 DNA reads TGTGCCAGCAGTGACTCGTCCGGGACAGAAGAAGCTTTCTTT. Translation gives CASSDSSGTEEAFF.

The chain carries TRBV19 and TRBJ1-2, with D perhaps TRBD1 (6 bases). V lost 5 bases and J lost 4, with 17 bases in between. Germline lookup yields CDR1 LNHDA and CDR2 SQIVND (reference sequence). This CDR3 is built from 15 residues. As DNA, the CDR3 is TGTGCCAGTAGTCCGTATCTCAGAGGGGGCTATGGCTACACCTTC. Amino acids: CASSPYLRGGYGYTF.

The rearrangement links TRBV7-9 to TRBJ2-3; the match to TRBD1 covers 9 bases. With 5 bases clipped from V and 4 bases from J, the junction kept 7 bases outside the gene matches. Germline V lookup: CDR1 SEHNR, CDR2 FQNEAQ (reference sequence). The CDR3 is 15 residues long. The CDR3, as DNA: TGTGCCAGCAGCGCCGGGACAGGGTCATCAGATACGCAGTATTTT. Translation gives CASSAGTGSSDTQYF.

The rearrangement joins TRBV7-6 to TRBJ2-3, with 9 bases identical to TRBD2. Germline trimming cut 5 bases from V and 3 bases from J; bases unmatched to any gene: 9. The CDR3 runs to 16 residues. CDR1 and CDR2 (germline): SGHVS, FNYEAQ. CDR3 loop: CASSASLRGGTDTQYF. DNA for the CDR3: TGTGCCAGCAGCGCATCCCTGCGGGGGGGGACAGATACGCAGTATTTT.